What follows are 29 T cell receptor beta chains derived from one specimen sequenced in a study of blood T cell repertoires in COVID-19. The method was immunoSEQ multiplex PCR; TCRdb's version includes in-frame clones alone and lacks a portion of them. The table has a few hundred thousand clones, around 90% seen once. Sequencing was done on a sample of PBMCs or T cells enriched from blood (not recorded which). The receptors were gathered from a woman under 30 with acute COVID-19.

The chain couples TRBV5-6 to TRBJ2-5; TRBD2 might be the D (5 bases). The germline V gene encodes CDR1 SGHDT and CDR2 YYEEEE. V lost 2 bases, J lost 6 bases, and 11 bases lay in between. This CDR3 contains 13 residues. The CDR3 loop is CASSFGLPKTQYF. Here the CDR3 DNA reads TGTGCCAGCAGCTTCGGACTCCCCAAGACCCAGTACTTC.

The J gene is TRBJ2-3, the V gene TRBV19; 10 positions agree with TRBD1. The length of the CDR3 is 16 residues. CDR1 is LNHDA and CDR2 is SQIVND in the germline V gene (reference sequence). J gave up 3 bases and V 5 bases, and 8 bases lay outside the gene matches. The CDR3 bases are TGTGCCAGTAGTCTTCGGACAGGGGGAACTACAGATACGCAGTATTTT. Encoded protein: CASSLRTGGTTDTQYF.

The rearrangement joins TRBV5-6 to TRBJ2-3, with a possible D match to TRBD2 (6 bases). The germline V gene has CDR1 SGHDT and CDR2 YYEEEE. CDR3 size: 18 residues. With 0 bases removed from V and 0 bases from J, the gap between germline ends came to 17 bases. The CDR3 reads CASSLVHGWRASTDTQYF. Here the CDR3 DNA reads TGTGCCAGCAGCTTGGTTCACGGGTGGAGGGCAAGCACAGATACGCAGTATTTT.

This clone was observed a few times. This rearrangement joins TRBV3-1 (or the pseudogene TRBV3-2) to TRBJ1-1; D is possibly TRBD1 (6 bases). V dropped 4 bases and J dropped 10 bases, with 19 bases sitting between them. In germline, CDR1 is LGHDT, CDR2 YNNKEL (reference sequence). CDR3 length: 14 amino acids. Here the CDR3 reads CASSPDSDRRGAFF. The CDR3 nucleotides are TGTGCCAGCAGCCCAGACTCCGACAGGCGTGGAGCTTTCTTT.

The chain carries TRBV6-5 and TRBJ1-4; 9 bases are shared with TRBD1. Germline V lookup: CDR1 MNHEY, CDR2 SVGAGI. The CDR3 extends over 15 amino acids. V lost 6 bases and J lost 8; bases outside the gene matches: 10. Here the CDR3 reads CASSPGDRVSEKLFF. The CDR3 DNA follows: TGTGCCAGCAGCCCCGGGGACAGGGTTTCGGAAAAACTGTTTTTT.

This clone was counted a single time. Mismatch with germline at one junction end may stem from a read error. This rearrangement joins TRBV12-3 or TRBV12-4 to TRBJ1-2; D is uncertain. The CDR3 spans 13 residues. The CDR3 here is CASSLSLNYDYTF. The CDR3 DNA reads TGTGCCAGCAGTTTATCTCTGAACTATGACTACACCTTC.

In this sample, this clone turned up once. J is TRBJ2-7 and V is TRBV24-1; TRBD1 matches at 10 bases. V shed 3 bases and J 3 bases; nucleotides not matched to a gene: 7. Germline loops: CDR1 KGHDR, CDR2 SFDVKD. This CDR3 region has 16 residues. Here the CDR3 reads CATSDDRDRGIYEQYF. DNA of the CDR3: TGTGCCACCAGTGATGACCGGGACAGGGGCATCTACGAGCAGTACTTC.

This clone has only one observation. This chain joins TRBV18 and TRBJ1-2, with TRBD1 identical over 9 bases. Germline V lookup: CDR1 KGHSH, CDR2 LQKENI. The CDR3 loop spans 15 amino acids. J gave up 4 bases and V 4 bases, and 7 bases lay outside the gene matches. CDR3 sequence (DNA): TGTGCCAGCTCACTTTCCGAGACAGGGGGCTATGGCTACACCTTC. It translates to CASSLSETGGYGYTF.

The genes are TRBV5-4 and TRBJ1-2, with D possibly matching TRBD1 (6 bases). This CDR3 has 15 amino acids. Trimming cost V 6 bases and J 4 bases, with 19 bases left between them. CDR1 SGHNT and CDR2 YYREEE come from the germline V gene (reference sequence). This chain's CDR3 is CASTPGEGRVYGYTF. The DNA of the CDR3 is TGTGCCAGCACCCCAGGGGAGGGGCGCGTCTATGGCTACACCTTC.

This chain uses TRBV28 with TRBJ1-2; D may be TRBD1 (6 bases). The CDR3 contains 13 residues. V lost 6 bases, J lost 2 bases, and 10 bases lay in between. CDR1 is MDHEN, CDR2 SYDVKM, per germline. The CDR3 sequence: CASRGQGNYGYTF. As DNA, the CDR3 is TGTGCCAGCAGAGGTCAGGGGAACTATGGCTACACCTTC.

The CDR3 DNA is TGTGCCAGTACCGGGGGTTGGGACGAAAAACTGTTTTTT. This codes for CASTGGWDEKLFF. The chain couples TRBV19 to TRBJ1-4, with a weak D call TRBD1 (5 bases). Trimming stripped 7 bases from V and 8 bases from J, with 14 bases between. The CDR3 totals 13 residues. Germline V gene data show CDR1 as LNHDA and CDR2 as SQIVND (reference sequence).

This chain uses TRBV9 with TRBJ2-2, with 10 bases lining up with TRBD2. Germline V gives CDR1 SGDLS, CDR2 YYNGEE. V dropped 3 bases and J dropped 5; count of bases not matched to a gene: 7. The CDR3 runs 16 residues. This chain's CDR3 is CASSAYLAGGTGELFF. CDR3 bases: TGTGCCAGCAGCGCTTACTTAGCGGGAGGTACCGGGGAGCTGTTTTTT.

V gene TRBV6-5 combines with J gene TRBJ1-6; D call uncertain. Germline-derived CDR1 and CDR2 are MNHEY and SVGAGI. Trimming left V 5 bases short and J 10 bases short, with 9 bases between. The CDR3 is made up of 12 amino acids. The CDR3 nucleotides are TGTGCCAGCAGTCCACCAGGATCACCCCTCCACTTT. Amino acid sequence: CASSPPGSPLHF.

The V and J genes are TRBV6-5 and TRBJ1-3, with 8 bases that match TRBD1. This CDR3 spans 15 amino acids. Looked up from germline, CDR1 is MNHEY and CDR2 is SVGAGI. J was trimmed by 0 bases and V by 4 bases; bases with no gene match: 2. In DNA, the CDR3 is TGTGCCAGCAGTTTAGACAGGGGCTCTGGAAACACCATATATTTT. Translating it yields CASSLDRGSGNTIYF.

CDR3 amino acids: CASSVSGAGAGELFF. In DNA, the CDR3 is TGTGCCAGCAGCGTTTCAGGTGCAGGGGCCGGGGAGCTGTTTTTT. This chain links TRBV9 with TRBJ2-2; a possible D gene is TRBD1 (6 bases). This CDR3 comprises 15 residues. Germline V gene lookup returns CDR1 SGDLS and CDR2 YYNGEE. The V and J ends lost 2 bases and 6 bases respectively, with 14 bases between them.

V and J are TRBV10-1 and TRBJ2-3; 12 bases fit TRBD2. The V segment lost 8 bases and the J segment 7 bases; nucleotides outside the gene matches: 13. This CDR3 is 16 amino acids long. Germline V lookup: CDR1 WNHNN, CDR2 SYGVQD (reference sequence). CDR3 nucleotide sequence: TGCGCCAGCTCGACGAGGCCTGGACTAGCGGGAAATACGCAGTATTTT. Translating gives CASSTRPGLAGNTQYF.

Here the CDR3 DNA reads TGTGCCTGGAGTGTACGGGGGGCAGGGCAGCCCCAGCATTTT. Translation gives CAWSVRGAGQPQHF. The chain combines TRBV30 with TRBJ1-5, with D maybe TRBD1 (6 bases). Germline lookup yields CDR1 GTSNPN and CDR2 SVGIG (reference sequence). V lost 0 bases, J lost 7 bases, and 13 bases lay in between. This CDR3 is 14 amino acids long.

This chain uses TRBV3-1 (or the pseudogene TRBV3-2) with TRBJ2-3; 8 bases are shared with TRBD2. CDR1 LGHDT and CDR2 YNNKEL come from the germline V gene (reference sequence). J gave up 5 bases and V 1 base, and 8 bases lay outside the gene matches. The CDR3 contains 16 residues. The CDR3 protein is CASSQGLAGGGDTQYF. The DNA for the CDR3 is TGTGCCAGCAGCCAAGGTTTGGCGGGAGGTGGAGATACGCAGTATTTT.

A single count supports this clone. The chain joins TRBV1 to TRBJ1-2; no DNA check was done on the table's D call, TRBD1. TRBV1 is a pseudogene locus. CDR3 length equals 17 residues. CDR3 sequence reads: CTSREVSSRGYPYGYTF. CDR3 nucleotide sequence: TGCACCAGCAGGGAGGTTTCTAGTAGGGGGTACCCCTATGGCTACACCTTC.

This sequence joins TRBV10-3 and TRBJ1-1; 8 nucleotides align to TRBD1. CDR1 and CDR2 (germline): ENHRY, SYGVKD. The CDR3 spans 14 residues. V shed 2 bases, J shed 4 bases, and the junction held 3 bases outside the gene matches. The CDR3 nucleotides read TGTGCCATCAGTGAGGACAGGGGTAGCACTGAAGCTTTCTTT. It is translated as CAISEDRGSTEAFF.

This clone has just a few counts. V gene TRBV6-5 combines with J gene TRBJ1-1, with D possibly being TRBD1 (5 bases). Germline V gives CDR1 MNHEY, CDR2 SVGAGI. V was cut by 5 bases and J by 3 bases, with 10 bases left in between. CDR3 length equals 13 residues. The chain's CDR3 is CASSRGFYTEAFF. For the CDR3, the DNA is TGTGCCAGCAGTCGGGGGTTTTACACTGAAGCTTTCTTT.

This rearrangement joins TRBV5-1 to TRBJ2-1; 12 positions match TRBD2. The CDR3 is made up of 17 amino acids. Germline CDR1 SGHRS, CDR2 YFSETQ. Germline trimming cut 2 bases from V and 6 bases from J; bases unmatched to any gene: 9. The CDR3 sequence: CASSFYPRTSGINEQFF. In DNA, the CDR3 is TGCGCCAGCAGCTTCTACCCTAGGACTAGCGGGATCAATGAGCAGTTCTTC.

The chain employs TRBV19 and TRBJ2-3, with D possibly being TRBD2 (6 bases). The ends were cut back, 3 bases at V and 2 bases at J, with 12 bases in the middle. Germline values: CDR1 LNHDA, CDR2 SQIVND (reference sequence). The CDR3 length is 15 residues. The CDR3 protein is CASSIVGGLTDTQYF. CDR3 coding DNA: TGTGCCAGTAGTATTGTGGGAGGCCTCACAGATACGCAGTATTTT. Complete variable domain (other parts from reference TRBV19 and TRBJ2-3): DGGITQSPKYLFRKEGQNVTLSCEQNLNHDAMYWYRQDPGQGLRLIYYSQIVNDFQKGDIAEGYSVSREKKESFPLTVTSAQKNPTAFYLCASSIVGGLTDTQYFGPGTRLTVL.

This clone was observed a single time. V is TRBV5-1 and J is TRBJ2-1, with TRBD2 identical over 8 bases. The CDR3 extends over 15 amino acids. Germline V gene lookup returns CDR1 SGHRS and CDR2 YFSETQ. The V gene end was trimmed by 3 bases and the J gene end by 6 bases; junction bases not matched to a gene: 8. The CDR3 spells CASSSDTSGGNEQFF. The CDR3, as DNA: TGCGCCAGCAGCTCTGATACTAGCGGAGGCAATGAGCAGTTCTTC.

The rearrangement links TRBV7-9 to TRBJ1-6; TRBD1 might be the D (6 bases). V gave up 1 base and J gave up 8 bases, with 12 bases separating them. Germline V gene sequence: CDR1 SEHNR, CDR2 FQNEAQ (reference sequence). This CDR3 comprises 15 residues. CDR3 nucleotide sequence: TGTGCCAGCAGCTTAGATAGGGGGGGGCATTCACCCCTCCACTTT. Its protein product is CASSLDRGGHSPLHF.

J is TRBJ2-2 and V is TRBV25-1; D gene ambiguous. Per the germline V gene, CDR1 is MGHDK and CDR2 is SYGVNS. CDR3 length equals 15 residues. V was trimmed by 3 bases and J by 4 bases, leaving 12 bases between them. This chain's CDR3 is CASSDINSRTGELFF. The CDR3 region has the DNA TGTGCCAGCAGTGATATAAATTCGCGCACCGGGGAGCTGTTTTTT.

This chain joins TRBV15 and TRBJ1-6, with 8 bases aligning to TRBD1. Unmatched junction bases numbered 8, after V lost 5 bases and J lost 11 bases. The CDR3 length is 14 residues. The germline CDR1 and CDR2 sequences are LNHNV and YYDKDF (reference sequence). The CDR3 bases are TGTGCCACCAGCCTCGGACAGGGAAGGACACCCCTCCACTTT. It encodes CATSLGQGRTPLHF. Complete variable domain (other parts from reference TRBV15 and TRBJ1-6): DAMVIQNPRYQVTQFGKPVTLSCSQTLNHNVMYWYQQKSSQAPKLLFHYYDKDFNNEADTPDNFQSRRPNTSFCFLDIRSPGLGDTAMYLCATSLGQGRTPLHFGNGTRLTVT.

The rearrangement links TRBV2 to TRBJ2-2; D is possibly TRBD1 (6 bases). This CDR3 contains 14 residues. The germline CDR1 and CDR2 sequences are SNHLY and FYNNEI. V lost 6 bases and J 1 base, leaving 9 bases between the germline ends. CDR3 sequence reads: CASRLDRNTGELFF. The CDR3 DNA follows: TGTGCCAGCAGATTGGACAGGAACACCGGGGAGCTGTTTTTT.

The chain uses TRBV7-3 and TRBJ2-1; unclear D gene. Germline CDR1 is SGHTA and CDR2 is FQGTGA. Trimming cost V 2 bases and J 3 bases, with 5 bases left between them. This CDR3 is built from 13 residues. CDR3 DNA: TGTGCCAGCAGCTTAGGCAACTACAATGAGCAGTTCTTC. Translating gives CASSLGNYNEQFF.